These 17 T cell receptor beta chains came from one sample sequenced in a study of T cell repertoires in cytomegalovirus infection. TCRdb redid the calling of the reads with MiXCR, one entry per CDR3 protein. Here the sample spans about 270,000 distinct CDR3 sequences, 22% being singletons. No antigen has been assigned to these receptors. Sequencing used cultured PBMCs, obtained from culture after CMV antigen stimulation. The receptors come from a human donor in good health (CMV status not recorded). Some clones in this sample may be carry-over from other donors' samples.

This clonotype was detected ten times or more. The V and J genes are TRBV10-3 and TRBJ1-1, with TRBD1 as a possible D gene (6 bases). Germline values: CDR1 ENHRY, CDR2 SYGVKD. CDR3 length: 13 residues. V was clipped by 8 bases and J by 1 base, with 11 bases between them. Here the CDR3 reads CAIHAGQNTEAFF. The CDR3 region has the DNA TGTGCCATCCATGCGGGACAGAACACTGAAGCTTTCTTT.

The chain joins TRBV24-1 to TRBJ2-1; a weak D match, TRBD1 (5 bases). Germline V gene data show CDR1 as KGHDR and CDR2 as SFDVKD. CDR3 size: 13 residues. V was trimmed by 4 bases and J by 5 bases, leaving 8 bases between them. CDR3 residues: CATSDQTDNEQFF. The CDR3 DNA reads TGTGCCACCAGTGACCAGACAGACAATGAGCAGTTCTTC.

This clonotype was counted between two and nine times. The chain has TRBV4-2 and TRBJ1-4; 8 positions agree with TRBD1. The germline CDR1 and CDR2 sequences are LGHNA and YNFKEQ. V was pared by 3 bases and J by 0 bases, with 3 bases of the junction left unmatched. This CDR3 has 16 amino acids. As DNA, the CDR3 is TGTGCCAGCAGCCAGGGGGGACAGGCAACTAATGAAAAACTGTTTTTT. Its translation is CASSQGGQATNEKLFF.

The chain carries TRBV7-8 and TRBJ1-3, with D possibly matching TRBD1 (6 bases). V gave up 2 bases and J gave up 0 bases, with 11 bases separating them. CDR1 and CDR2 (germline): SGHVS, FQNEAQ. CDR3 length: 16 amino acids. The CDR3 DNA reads TGTGCCAGCAGCTTATATAACAGGGCCTCTGGAAACACCATATATTTT. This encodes CASSLYNRASGNTIYF.

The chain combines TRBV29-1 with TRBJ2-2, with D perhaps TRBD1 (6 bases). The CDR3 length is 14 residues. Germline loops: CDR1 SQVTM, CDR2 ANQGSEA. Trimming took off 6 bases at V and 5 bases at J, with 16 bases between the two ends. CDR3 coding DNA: TGCAGCGTCAGCCTAGGGGGTGAAACCGGGGAGCTGTTTTTT. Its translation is CSVSLGGETGELFF.

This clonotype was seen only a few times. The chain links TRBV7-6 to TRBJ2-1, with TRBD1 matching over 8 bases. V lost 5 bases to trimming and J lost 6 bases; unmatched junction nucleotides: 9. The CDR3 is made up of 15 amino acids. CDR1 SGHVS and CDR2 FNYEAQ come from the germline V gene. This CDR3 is CASSTQGAPTNEQFF. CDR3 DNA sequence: TGTGCCAGCAGCACTCAGGGGGCGCCTACCAATGAGCAGTTCTTC. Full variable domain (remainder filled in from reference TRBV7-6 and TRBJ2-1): GAGVSQSPRYKVTKRGQDVALRCDPISGHVSLYWYRQALGQGPEFLTYFNYEAQQDKSGLPNDRFSAERPEGSISTLTIQRTEQRDSAMYRCASSTQGAPTNEQFFGPGTRLTVL.

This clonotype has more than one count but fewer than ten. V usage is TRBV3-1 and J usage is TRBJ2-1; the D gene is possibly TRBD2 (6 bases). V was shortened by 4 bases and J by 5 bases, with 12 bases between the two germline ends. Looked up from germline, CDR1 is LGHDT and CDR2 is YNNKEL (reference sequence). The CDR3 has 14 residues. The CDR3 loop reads CASSLPGTDNEQFF. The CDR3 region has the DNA TGTGCCAGCAGCCTCCCCGGGACTGACAATGAGCAGTTCTTC.

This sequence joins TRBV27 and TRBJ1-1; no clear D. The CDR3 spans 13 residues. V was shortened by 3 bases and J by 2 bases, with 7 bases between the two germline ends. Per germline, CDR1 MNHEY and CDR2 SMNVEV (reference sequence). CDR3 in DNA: TGTGCCAGCAGTTTTTTACGTAACACTGAAGCTTTCTTT. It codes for CASSFLRNTEAFF.

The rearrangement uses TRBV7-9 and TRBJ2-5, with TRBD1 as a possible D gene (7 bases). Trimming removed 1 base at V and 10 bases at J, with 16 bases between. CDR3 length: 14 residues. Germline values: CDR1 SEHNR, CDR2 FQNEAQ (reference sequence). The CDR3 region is CASSLGRGETYQYF. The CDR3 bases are TGTGCCAGCAGCTTAGGCAGGGGGGAGACGTACCAGTACTTC.

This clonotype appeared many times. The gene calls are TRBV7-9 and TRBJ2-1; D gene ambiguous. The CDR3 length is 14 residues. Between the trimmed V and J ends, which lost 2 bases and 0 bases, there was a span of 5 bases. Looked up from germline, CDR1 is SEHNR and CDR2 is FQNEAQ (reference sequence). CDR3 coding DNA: TGTGCCAGCAGCTTACTCGGCTCCTACAATGAGCAGTTCTTC. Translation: CASSLLGSYNEQFF.

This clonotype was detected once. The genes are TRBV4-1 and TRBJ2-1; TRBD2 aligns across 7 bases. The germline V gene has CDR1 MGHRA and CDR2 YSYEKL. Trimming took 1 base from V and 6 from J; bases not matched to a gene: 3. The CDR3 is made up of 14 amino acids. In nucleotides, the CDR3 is TGCGCCAGCAGCCAAGGGGGGAGGGGCAATGAGCAGTTCTTC. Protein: CASSQGGRGNEQFF.

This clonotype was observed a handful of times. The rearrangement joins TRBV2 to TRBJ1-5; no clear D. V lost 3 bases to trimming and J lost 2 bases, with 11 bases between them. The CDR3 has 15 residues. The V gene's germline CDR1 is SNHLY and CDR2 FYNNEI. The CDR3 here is CASSDQRTGNQPQHF. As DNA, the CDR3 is TGTGCCAGCAGTGATCAGAGAACGGGCAATCAGCCCCAGCATTTT.

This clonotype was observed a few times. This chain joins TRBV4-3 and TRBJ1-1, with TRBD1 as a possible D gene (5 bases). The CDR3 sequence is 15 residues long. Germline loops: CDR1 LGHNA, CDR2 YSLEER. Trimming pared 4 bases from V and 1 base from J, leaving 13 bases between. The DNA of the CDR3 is TGCGCCAGCAGCCCCGTTTGGGGGAGGAACACTGAAGCTTTCTTT. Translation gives CASSPVWGRNTEAFF.

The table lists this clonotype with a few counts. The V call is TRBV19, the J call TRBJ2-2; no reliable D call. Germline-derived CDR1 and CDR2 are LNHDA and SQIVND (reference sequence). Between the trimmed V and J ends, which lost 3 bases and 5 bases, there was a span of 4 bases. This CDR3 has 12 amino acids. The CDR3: CASSIWTGELFF. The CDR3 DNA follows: TGTGCCAGTAGTATCTGGACCGGGGAGCTGTTTTTT.

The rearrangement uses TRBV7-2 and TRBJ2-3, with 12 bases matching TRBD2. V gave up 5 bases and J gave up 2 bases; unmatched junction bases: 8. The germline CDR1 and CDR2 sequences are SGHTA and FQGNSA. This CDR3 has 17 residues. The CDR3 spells CASSKLAGGPYTDTQYF. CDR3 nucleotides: TGTGCCAGCAGCAAACTAGCGGGAGGCCCTTACACAGATACGCAGTATTTT.

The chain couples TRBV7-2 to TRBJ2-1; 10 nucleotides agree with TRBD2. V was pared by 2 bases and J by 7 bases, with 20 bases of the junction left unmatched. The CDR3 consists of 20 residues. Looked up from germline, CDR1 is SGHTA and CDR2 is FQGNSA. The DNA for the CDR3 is TGTGCCAGCAGCTTATCCTCGGGGGGACTAGCGCTATATCTTGTGAATGAGCAGTTCTTC. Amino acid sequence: CASSLSSGGLALYLVNEQFF.

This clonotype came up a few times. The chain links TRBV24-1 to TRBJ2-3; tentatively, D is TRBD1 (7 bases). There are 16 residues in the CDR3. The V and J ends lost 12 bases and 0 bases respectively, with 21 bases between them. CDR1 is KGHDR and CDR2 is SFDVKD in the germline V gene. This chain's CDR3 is CASQEGQNPSTDTQYF. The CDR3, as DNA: TGTGCCTCTCAGGAGGGACAGAATCCTAGCACAGATACGCAGTATTTT.